The rows below give T cell receptor beta chains drawn from one sample of a study of human T cells and chemical hapten exposure. Using its own MiXCR run on the RACE reads, TCRdb lists one record per CDR3 protein. The repertoire holds around 69,000 distinct CDR3 sequences, with 9.8% as singletons. Sequencing was performed on whole blood, taken in connection with sensitization to the hapten diphenylcyclopropenone (DPC). The source is a woman aged 40 to 55 with alopecia areata. Some clones in this sample may be carry-over from other donors' samples. Each CDR3 is given with its conserved first and last residue. A D gene is named only where the DNA matches it firmly. The size of a clone is reported for some rows only, either as once, few or many, or as a class for expanded clones.

v_gene	d_gene	abundance	j_gene	CDR3aa	CDR3nt
TRBV3-1	.	few	TRBJ2-1	CASSLEPTHSYNEQFF	TGTGCCAGCAGCCTCGAGCCAACCCACTCCTACAATGAGCAGTTCTTC
TRBV6-1	.	many	TRBJ2-5	CASSWAGLYQETQYF	TGTGCCAGCAGTTGGGCTGGGTTATACCAAGAGACCCAGTACTTC
TRBV7-2	TRBD1	.	TRBJ2-2	CASSSGTGATGELFF	TGTGCCAGCAGCTCCGGGACAGGGGCAACCGGGGAGCTGTTTTTT
TRBV9	.	.	TRBJ2-3	CASSVAGDTQYF	TGTGCCAGCAGCGTAGCGGGGGATACGCAGTATTTT
TRBV7-2	.	.	TRBJ1-4	CASSSGFSEKLFF	TGTGCCAGCAGCTCAGGATTTTCCGAAAAACTGTTTTTT
TRBV24-1	TRBD1	many	TRBJ1-5	CATNRGGSGNQPQHF	TGTGCCACCAACAGGGGCGGGAGTGGCAATCAGCCCCAGCATTTT
TRBV14	.	many	TRBJ1-2	CASSQGLDYGYTF	TGTGCCAGCAGCCAGGGGTTGGACTATGGCTACACCTTC
TRBV5-1	.	many	TRBJ1-3	CASSLSGVGGNTIYF	TGCGCCAGCAGCTTGTCCGGGGTCGGTGGAAACACTATATATTTT
TRBV5-5	.	many	TRBJ2-2	CANLVRGQMKANTGELFF	TGTGCCAATCTCGTACGGGGCCAAATGAAAGCGAACACCGGGGAGCTGTTTTTT
TRBV10-3	.	few	TRBJ2-1	CAIGVYPSTGEQFF	TGTGCCATCGGGGTCTACCCCAGCACAGGGGAGCAGTTCTTC
TRBV7-9	.	.	TRBJ2-2	CASSGGNYLSRGELFF	TGTGCCAGCAGCGGCGGCAACTACCTTTCTCGCGGGGAGCTGTTTTTT
TRBV20-1	.	many	TRBJ2-1	CSARAIESSSLNNEQFF	TGCAGTGCTAGAGCTATCGAAAGTTCCAGCCTAAACAATGAGCAGTTCTTC
TRBV4-1	.	many	TRBJ2-1	CASSQGPSSYNEQFF	TGCGCCAGCAGCCAGGGCCCTAGCTCCTACAATGAGCAGTTCTTC
TRBV6-5	.	.	TRBJ2-1	CARSRAGVGLGNEQFF	TGTGCCAGGTCCCGGGCAGGGGTAGGTTTAGGCAATGAGCAGTTCTTC
TRBV7-2	.	many	TRBJ1-1	CASRKSSENTEAFF	TGTGCCAGCAGGAAAAGCTCGGAAAACACTGAAGCTTTCTTT
TRBV5-1	.	many	TRBJ1-1	CASSLGPTNTEAFF	TGCGCCAGCAGCTTGGGACCGACGAACACTGAAGCTTTCTTT
TRBV11-2	.	few	TRBJ1-2	CASSPSPNYGYTF	TGTGCCAGCAGCCCCAGCCCTAACTATGGCTACACCTTC
TRBV6-1	.	.	TRBJ1-3	CASSESAVPGNTIYF	TGTGCCAGCAGTGAATCGGCAGTTCCCGGAAACACCATATATTTT
TRBV7-2	.	.	TRBJ2-2	CASSSLRERGFGELFF	TGTGCCAGCAGCTCCTTGCGGGAACGGGGGTTTGGGGAGCTGTTTTTT
TRBV7-6	.	.	TRBJ2-3	CASSLRLSDTQYF	TGTGCCAGCAGCTTACGACTTTCAGATACGCAGTATTTT
TRBV19	.	few	TRBJ1-1	CASSPGGPLNTEAFF	TGTGCCAGTAGTCCCGGAGGGCCGTTGAACACTGAAGCTTTCTTT
TRBV7-9	.	many	TRBJ1-1	CASSFGAEAFF	TGTGCCAGCAGCTTCGGGGCTGAAGCTTTCTTT
TRBV11-1	.	few	TRBJ2-1	CASSFRDSSYNEQFF	TGTGCCAGCAGCTTCCGAGACAGCTCCTACAATGAGCAGTTCTTC
TRBV15	.	few	TRBJ1-5	CATSRDPLNQPQHF	TGTGCCACCAGCAGAGACCCGTTAAATCAGCCCCAGCATTTT
TRBV4-1	TRBD1	.	TRBJ2-7	CASSQEDREYEQYF	TGCGCCAGCAGCCAAGAGGACAGGGAGTACGAGCAGTACTTC
TRBV14	TRBD1	many	TRBJ1-2	CASSQDQPWTGDFNYGYTF	TGTGCCAGCAGCCAAGATCAACCCTGGACAGGGGACTTCAACTATGGCTACACCTTC
TRBV2	.	.	TRBJ1-1	CASSSEGETEAFF	TGTGCCAGCAGTTCGGAGGGGGAAACTGAAGCTTTCTTT
TRBV6-1	.	many	TRBJ2-7	CASKTASLFYEQYF	TGTGCCAGCAAAACCGCTAGCCTGTTCTACGAGCAGTACTTC
TRBV2	.	.	TRBJ2-2	CASSEDRRAAGELFF	TGTGCCAGCAGTGAAGACAGGAGGGCGGCCGGGGAGCTGTTTTTT
TRBV6-2/TRBV6-3	TRBD1	.	TRBJ2-7	CASSPTGTDGNYEQYF	TGTGCCAGCAGTCCCACAGGGACAGATGGCAACTACGAGCAGTACTTC
TRBV10-3	.	.	TRBJ2-1	CAISQGGMRVNEQFF	TGTGCCATCAGCCAGGGGGGTATGCGGGTTAATGAGCAGTTCTTC
TRBV6-6	.	many	TRBJ2-2	CASRLDSNTGELFF	TGTGCCAGCAGGCTGGACAGCAACACCGGGGAGCTGTTTTTT
TRBV20-1	TRBD1	many	TRBJ1-2	CSAREPNRGRSYGYTF	TGCAGTGCTAGAGAGCCAAACAGGGGGCGCAGCTATGGCTACACCTTC
TRBV5-4	TRBD1	many	TRBJ1-2	CASSLVNRGTEGGYTF	TGTGCCAGCAGCTTGGTGAACAGGGGCACGGAGGGTGGCTACACCTTC
TRBV7-3	TRBD2	.	TRBJ2-1	CASSSASGGYNEQFF	TGTGCCAGCAGCTCCGCTAGCGGGGGGTATAATGAGCAGTTCTTC
TRBV27	.	many	TRBJ2-2	CASNRGPAGTGELFF	TGTGCCAGCAACCGGGGCCCCGCGGGTACCGGGGAGCTGTTTTTT
TRBV6-2/TRBV6-3	.	.	TRBJ2-5	CASTPWVEETQYF	TGTGCCAGCACCCCCTGGGTGGAAGAGACCCAGTACTTC
TRBV5-6	.	few	TRBJ2-1	CASSNPYNEQFF	TGTGCCAGCAGCAACCCGTACAATGAGCAGTTCTTC
TRBV12-3/TRBV12-4	TRBD1	once	TRBJ1-5	CASSGQGHQPQHF	TGTGCCAGCAGCGGACAGGGTCATCAGCCCCAGCATTTT
TRBV29-1	.	few	TRBJ1-2	CSVERSYGYTF	TGCAGCGTTGAACGCAGCTATGGCTACACCTTC
TRBV6-2/TRBV6-3	.	many	TRBJ1-2	CASSYSTGHGYTF	TGTGCCAGCAGTTACTCGACCGGGCATGGCTACACCTTC
TRBV15	.	many	TRBJ1-2	CATSRDLDIRYGYTF	TGTGCCACCAGCAGAGACCTTGACATCCGCTATGGCTACACCTTC
TRBV6-6	.	many	TRBJ1-5	CASSPTPGTNSNQPQHF	TGTGCCAGCAGTCCAACCCCCGGGACAAATAGCAATCAGCCCCAGCATTTT
TRBV5-1	.	many	TRBJ1-1	CASSLYQGLGTEAFF	TGCGCCAGCAGCTTGTATCAGGGGTTGGGCACTGAAGCTTTCTTT
TRBV18	TRBD1	.	TRBJ2-2	CASSPSGTGPGELFF	TGTGCCAGCTCACCCTCCGGGACAGGTCCCGGGGAGCTGTTTTTT
TRBV11-3	TRBD1	many	TRBJ2-5	CASSRHRGEETQYF	TGTGCCAGCAGCCGACACAGGGGAGAGGAGACCCAGTACTTC
TRBV19	.	many	TRBJ2-3	CASSRRTGESTDTQYF	TGTGCCAGTAGTAGGCGGACCGGGGAGAGCACAGATACGCAGTATTTT
TRBV7-2	TRBD1	many	TRBJ2-7	CASSPTGGLYSSYEQYF	TGTGCCAGCAGCCCGACAGGGGGCCTTTACAGCTCCTACGAGCAGTACTTC
TRBV6-2/TRBV6-3	.	few	TRBJ2-7	CASSREESPPYEQYF	TGTGCCAGCAGCAGGGAGGAGTCGCCACCCTACGAGCAGTACTTC
TRBV7-2	.	.	TRBJ1-1	CASSLWGPEAFF	TGTGCCAGCAGCTTATGGGGGCCTGAAGCTTTCTTT
TRBV20-1	.	few	TRBJ1-5	CSADGTSSNQPQHF	TGCAGTGCTGACGGGACATCGAGCAATCAGCCCCAGCATTTT
TRBV28	TRBD1	few	TRBJ1-1	CASSLGGTGGGTEAFF	TGTGCCAGCAGTTTAGGCGGGACAGGGGGAGGCACTGAAGCTTTCTTT
TRBV7-2	.	few	TRBJ2-5	CASLRGGPQETQYF	TGTGCCAGTCTAAGGGGAGGACCCCAAGAGACCCAGTACTTC
TRBV7-9	.	many	TRBJ2-3	CASSARTDTQYF	TGTGCCAGCAGTGCGCGCACAGATACGCAGTATTTT
TRBV20-1	TRBD2	many	TRBJ2-5	CSARRAGLQETQYF	TGCAGTGCTAGACGAGCGGGGCTACAAGAGACCCAGTACTTC